Listed here is a single TCR beta chain. The antigen is unknown. This may be a read error: a much more frequent sequence differs by one nucleotide. The use of a sample-barcoded 5' primer and a J-beta primer mix characterized a second PCR of 7 to 11 cycles. TCRdb re-called the 5' RACE reads through MiXCR, storing one row per CDR3 protein. This sample carries hundreds of thousands of distinct CDR3 sequences, 52% of them seen once, and the ten largest clones take roughly 14%. The record originates from a study of blood T cells in healthy people across ages. Overall study findings and caveats: It was found that TCR beta diversity correlated strongly with the percentage of naive T cells.

The CDR3 contains 19 residues. Trimming stripped 5 bases from V and 7 bases from J, with 30 bases between. Germline CDR1 and CDR2: SEHNR and FQNEAQ (reference sequence). V is TRBV7-9 and J is TRBJ2-4; a possible D gene is TRBD2 (6 bases). The sequencing sample was made of blood. The clonotype originates from a woman of 80 years or more in good health. The CDR3 sequence is CASSRVVAEVRSGGNIQYF. The CDR3 nucleotides read TGTGCCAGCAGCCGAGTGGTAGCGGAAGTTCGCTCAGGCGGGAACATTCAGTACTTC.